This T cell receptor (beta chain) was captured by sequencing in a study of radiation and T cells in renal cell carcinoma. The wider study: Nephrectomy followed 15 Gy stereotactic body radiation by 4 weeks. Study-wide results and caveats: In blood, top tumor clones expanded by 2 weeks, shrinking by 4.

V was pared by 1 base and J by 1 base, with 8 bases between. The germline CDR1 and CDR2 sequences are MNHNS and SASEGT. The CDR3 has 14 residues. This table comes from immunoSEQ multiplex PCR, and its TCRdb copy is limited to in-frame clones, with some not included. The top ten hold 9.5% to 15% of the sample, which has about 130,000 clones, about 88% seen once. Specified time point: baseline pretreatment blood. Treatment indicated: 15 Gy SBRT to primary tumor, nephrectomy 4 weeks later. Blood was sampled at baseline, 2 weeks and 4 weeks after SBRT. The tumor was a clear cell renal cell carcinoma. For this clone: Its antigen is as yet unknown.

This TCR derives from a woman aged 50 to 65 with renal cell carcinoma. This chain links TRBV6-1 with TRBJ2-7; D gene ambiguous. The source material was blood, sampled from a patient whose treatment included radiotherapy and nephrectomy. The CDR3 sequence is CASSEVPTSYEQYF. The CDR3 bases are TGTGCCAGCAGTGAAGTACCAACTTCCTACGAGCAGTACTTC.